This T cell receptor (beta chain) was recovered during a study of type 1 regulatory T cells. MiXCR, applied by TCRdb to the reads, yields one record per CDR3 protein. This sample carries 90,000 to 100,000 distinct CDR3 sequences, about 28% of them seen once, and the ten largest clones take 2% to 2.5%. Trimming took 5 bases from V and 4 from J; bases not matched to a gene: 12. Germline V lookup: CDR1 SGHNT, CDR2 YYREEE (reference sequence). The CDR3 spans 17 residues. This chain links TRBV5-4 with TRBJ2-2, with 9 positions matching TRBD2. The sample was CD4+ T cells, either the whole sample or a sorted fraction (not recorded which). This TCR came from a human donor in good health. In nucleotides, the CDR3 is TGTGCCAGCAGGCTGTTTAGCGGGAGTAGTGGCACCGGGGAGCTGTTTTTT. It yields the protein CASRLFSGSSGTGELFF.